This entry lists 17 T cell receptor beta chains sequenced from one sample in a study of T-cell memory formation after mild COVID-19. Using its own MiXCR run on the 5' RACE reads, TCRdb lists one record per CDR3 protein. Found here are roughly 250,000 distinct CDR3 sequences, over 15% of them singletons; the top ten hold 22%. The sample consisted of PBMCs or a T cell subset sorted from them (not recorded which). The receptors shown here come from a man between 18 and 29 years old who had mild COVID-19 (a few samples of this study predate the infection). Cell type and time point are not known.

At least ten counts were recorded for this clonotype. The chain couples TRBV6-2 or TRBV6-3 to TRBJ2-1; TRBD2 aligns across 11 bases. Germline V gene lookup returns CDR1 MNHEY and CDR2 SVGEGT. This CDR3 spans 16 amino acids. V was pared by 2 bases and J by 4 bases, with 4 bases of the junction left unmatched. The CDR3 here is CASSYLAGGIYNEQFF. The CDR3 DNA reads as TGTGCCAGCAGTTACCTAGCGGGGGGTATATACAATGAGCAGTTCTTC.

The chain employs TRBV9 and TRBJ2-1; D is perhaps TRBD1 or TRBD2 (5 bases each). Germline CDR1 SGDLS, CDR2 YYNGEE. V was pared by 4 bases and J by 5 bases, with 13 bases between. CDR3 length: 14 amino acids. CDR3 DNA: TGTGCCAGCAGCCACCGGGACGGAGACAATGAGCAGTTCTTC. Residues: CASSHRDGDNEQFF.

This clonotype was counted at least ten times. This chain joins TRBV24-1 and TRBJ2-1; the D gene is possibly TRBD2 (6 bases). Germline-derived CDR1 and CDR2 are KGHDR and SFDVKD. V was trimmed by 4 bases and J by 7 bases, leaving 16 bases between them. The CDR3 totals 15 residues. CDR3 nucleotides: TGTGCCACCAGTGACCCTGGCGGGGAGTGGAATGAGCAGTTCTTC. Its protein product is CATSDPGGEWNEQFF.

This chain's CDR3 is CASSSRLAGGETQYF. DNA for the CDR3: TGTGCCAGCAGCTCTCGACTAGCGGGGGGGGAGACCCAGTACTTC. This rearrangement joins TRBV5-6 to TRBJ2-5; TRBD2 aligns across 14 bases. The CDR3 length is 15 residues. The V gene end was trimmed by 3 bases and the J gene end by 5 bases; junction bases not matched to a gene: 3. The germline V gene has CDR1 SGHDT and CDR2 YYEEEE. The variable domain in full, completed from reference TRBV5-6 and TRBJ2-5, reads DAGVTQSPTHLIKTRGQQVTLRCSPKSGHDTVSWYQQALGQGPQFIFQYYEEEERQRGNFPDRFSGHQFPNYSSELNVNALLLGDSALYLCASSSRLAGGETQYFGPGTRLLVL.

This clonotype showed up just once. The chain links TRBV5-1 to TRBJ2-5; weak D call: TRBD1 (5 bases). There are 16 residues in the CDR3. The V and J ends lost 3 bases and 3 bases respectively, with 18 bases between them. From germline, CDR1 is SGHRS and CDR2 YFSETQ. The CDR3: CASSSVDWLTEETQYF. CDR3 sequence (DNA): TGCGCCAGCAGCTCGGTCGATTGGTTGACAGAAGAGACCCAGTACTTC.

This clonotype was detected a few times. The V and J genes are TRBV18 and TRBJ2-3; D is possibly TRBD1 (8 bases). V was cut by 0 bases and J by 4 bases, with 14 bases left in between. Germline-derived CDR1 and CDR2 are KGHSH and LQKENI. The CDR3 totals 16 residues. DNA of the CDR3: TGTGCCAGCTCACCACCAAGGACAGGGAGGGCAGATACGCAGTATTTT. Amino acid sequence: CASSPPRTGRADTQYF. Supplemented by reference TRBV18 and TRBJ2-3, the full variable domain reads NAGVMQNPRHLVRRRGQEARLRCSPMKGHSHVYWYRQLPEEGLKFMVYLQKENIIDESGMPKERFSAEFPKEGPSILRIQQVVRGDSAAYFCASSPPRTGRADTQYFGPGTRLTVL.

There are a few counts of this clonotype. The chain joins TRBV20-1 to TRBJ2-3; weak D call: TRBD1 (5 bases). V was trimmed by 5 bases and J by 4 bases, leaving 13 bases between them. The germline V gene has CDR1 DFQATT and CDR2 SNEGSKA (reference sequence). The CDR3 runs to 13 residues. CDR3 residues: CSAPKGWADTQYF. For the CDR3, the DNA is TGCAGTGCTCCGAAGGGGTGGGCAGATACGCAGTATTTT.

This clonotype was counted a few times. V gene TRBV7-3 combines with J gene TRBJ2-3; possibly TRBD1 for D (6 bases). Trimming took off 4 bases at V and 11 bases at J, with 22 bases between the two ends. CDR1 and CDR2 (germline): SGHTA, FQGTGA. There are 15 residues in the CDR3. The CDR3 sequence is CASSSNGPEGVGQYF. Here the CDR3 DNA reads TGTGCCAGCAGCTCCAACGGCCCCGAGGGGGTTGGGCAGTATTTT.

This clonotype was recorded a few times. The chain joins TRBV28 to TRBJ2-7, with D perhaps matching TRBD1 (6 bases). Trimming stripped 7 bases from V and 3 bases from J, with 19 bases between. Germline loops: CDR1 MDHEN, CDR2 SYDVKM. This CDR3 is built from 15 residues. The CDR3 reads CASTAKQGSIYEQYF. Here the CDR3 DNA reads TGTGCCAGCACCGCCAAACAGGGATCAATCTACGAGCAGTACTTC.

This clonotype was counted a few times. The chain joins TRBV18 to TRBJ1-2; D is undetermined. Germline CDR1 KGHSH, CDR2 LQKENI. V was clipped by 3 bases and J by 2 bases, with 7 bases between them. CDR3 size: 13 residues. The DNA of the CDR3 is TGTGCCAGCTCACCGGCACAGAACTATGGCTACACCTTC. This encodes CASSPAQNYGYTF.

This sequence joins TRBV4-1 and TRBJ1-1, with TRBD1 matching 7 bases. The J segment lost 4 bases and the V segment lost 1 base, leaving 12 bases of the junction unmatched. CDR3 length equals 17 residues. Germline CDR1 reads MGHRA; CDR2 reads YSYEKL. The CDR3 sequence is CASSQAPLAGGTTEAFF. CDR3 DNA sequence: TGCGCCAGCAGCCAAGCTCCCCTCGCAGGGGGGACCACTGAAGCTTTCTTT.

This clonotype occurred a few times. The chain joins TRBV7-2 to TRBJ2-1; 7 nucleotides align to TRBD1. Germline V gene lookup returns CDR1 SGHTA and CDR2 FQGNSA. The ends lost 5 bases at V and 5 bases at J; junction bases unmatched: 3. This CDR3 region has 13 residues. In DNA form, the CDR3 reads TGTGCCAGCAGCCGAGGGACAGACAATGAGCAGTTCTTC. Its translation: CASSRGTDNEQFF.

This sequence joins TRBV5-4 and TRBJ2-3; D is uncertain. V lost 6 bases to trimming and J lost 1 base, with 9 bases between them. The CDR3 sequence is 13 residues long. Germline V gene sequence: CDR1 SGHNT, CDR2 YYREEE (reference sequence). The CDR3 DNA reads TGTGCCAGCACCACCGTGGGCACAGATACGCAGTATTTT. It encodes CASTTVGTDTQYF. The full variable domain, with the rest looked up from reference TRBV5-4 and TRBJ2-3, is ETGVTQSPTHLIKTRGQQVTLRCSSQSGHNTVSWYQQALGQGPQFIFQYYREEENGRGNFPPRFSGLQFPNYSSELNVNALELDDSALYLCASTTVGTDTQYFGPGTRLTVL.

This clonotype came up a few times. The CDR3, as DNA: TGTGCCAGCAGCCCGAGGACAGGGGTCTATGGCTACACCTTC. Translation: CASSPRTGVYGYTF. The chain uses TRBV7-9 and TRBJ1-2; 9 bases line up with TRBD1. CDR3 length: 14 residues. Germline CDR1 and CDR2: SEHNR and FQNEAQ (reference sequence). With V trimmed by 5 bases and J by 4 bases, 5 bases remained unmatched. Full variable domain (outside the CDR3, taken from reference TRBV7-9 and TRBJ1-2): DTGVSQNPRHKITKRGQNVTFRCDPISEHNRLYWYRQTLGQGPEFLTYFQNEAQLEKSRLLSDRFSAERPKGSFSTLEIQRTEQGDSAMYLCASSPRTGVYGYTFGSGTRLTVV.

The genes are TRBV21-1 and TRBJ2-7; the table's D gene call, TRBD1, was not cross checked with the DNA. TRBV21-1 is deemed a pseudogene. CDR3 length equals 13 residues. CDR3 residues: CARRQGRDYEQYF. DNA for the CDR3: TGTGCCAGGAGACAGGGGCGGGACTACGAGCAGTACTTC.

The chain employs TRBV4-3 and TRBJ1-4; D is uncertain. The V gene's germline CDR1 is LGHNA and CDR2 YSLEER. The CDR3 is 15 residues long. V shed 0 bases and J shed 2 bases, with 7 bases lying between them. The chain's CDR3 is CASSQELATNEKLFF. The CDR3 nucleotides read TGCGCCAGCAGCCAAGAGCTGGCCACTAATGAAAAACTGTTTTTT.

V usage is TRBV28 and J usage is TRBJ2-5, with TRBD1 matching 7 bases. The junction had 6 bases not matched to a gene; V was cut back by 6 bases and J by 5 bases. The germline CDR1 and CDR2 sequences are MDHEN and SYDVKM. The CDR3 has 13 amino acids. As DNA, the CDR3 is TGTGCCAGCAGACAGGGGCTAGGGGAGACCCAGTACTTC. This gives the protein CASRQGLGETQYF.